What follows are 28 T cell receptor beta chains derived from one specimen sequenced in a study of shared clonotypes between healthy human individuals. TCRdb's copy holds only in-frame clones and misses some; the assay was immunoSEQ multiplex PCR. Among 1.4 million or so clones listed, about 98.5% were seen once. Sequencing used naive CD4+ T cells sorted from blood. Subset given: CD45RA+ positively selected. These receptors were obtained from a man younger than 45 in good health.

The rearrangement joins TRBV30 to TRBJ1-1; D call uncertain. Germline V gives CDR1 GTSNPN, CDR2 SVGIG (reference sequence). This CDR3 region has 9 residues. Trimming shortened V by 5 bases and J by 11 bases, and 9 bases separated the two germline ends. The CDR3 here is CAWWPGAFF. The CDR3 region has the DNA TGTGCCTGGTGGCCGGGGGCTTTCTTT.

This chain links TRBV19 with TRBJ2-3; no clear D gene. The CDR3 consists of 15 residues. Germline CDR1 reads LNHDA; CDR2 reads SQIVND (reference sequence). Trimming removed 2 bases from V and 7 bases from J, with 16 bases in between. The CDR3 DNA is TGTGCCAGTAGTATACCAGGCCTGGACGTTCATACGCAGTATTTT. Protein: CASSIPGLDVHTQYF.

The rearrangement links TRBV28 to TRBJ1-4; no reliable D call. With 5 bases removed from V and 0 bases from J, the gap between germline ends came to 13 bases. The CDR3 loop spans 16 amino acids. Germline V gene data show CDR1 as MDHEN and CDR2 as SYDVKM. CDR3 coding DNA: TGTGCCAGCAGTCCTCCTGGGGATGCAACTAATGAAAAACTGTTTTTT. Translation: CASSPPGDATNEKLFF.

The chain joins TRBV14 to TRBJ2-1; 12 bases align to TRBD2. Germline-derived CDR1 and CDR2 are SGHDN and FVKESK. After removal of 4 bases from V and 2 bases from J, the junction contained 15 bases not matched to a gene. CDR3 length: 20 amino acids. This CDR3 reads CASSRKTSGRWDLTYNEQFF. The DNA for the CDR3 is TGTGCCAGCAGCCGGAAGACTAGCGGGAGATGGGATTTGACCTACAATGAGCAGTTCTTC.

The rearrangement joins TRBV6-5 to TRBJ1-1; 8 nucleotides match TRBD1. There are 15 residues in the CDR3. V lost 4 bases, J lost 0 bases, and 4 bases stayed unmatched. CDR1 and CDR2 from the germline V gene are MNHEY and SVGAGI. The CDR3 DNA follows: TGTGCCAGCAGTTCTAGGACAGGGATGAACACTGAAGCTTTCTTT. It is translated as CASSSRTGMNTEAFF.

The chain uses TRBV11-3 and TRBJ2-7, with 10 nucleotides matching TRBD1. Germline CDR1 is SGHNT and CDR2 is YENEEA. Trimming removed 5 bases from V and 0 bases from J; junction bases left unmatched: 7. The CDR3 loop spans 16 amino acids. The CDR3 sequence is CASSPGTGESSYEQYF. The CDR3 coding sequence is TGTGCCAGCAGCCCTGGGACAGGGGAGAGCTCCTACGAGCAGTACTTC.

In this sample, this clone turned up once. The chain employs TRBV30 and TRBJ2-2; no definite D call. The V end was cut by 4 bases, the J end by 6 bases, with 21 bases between. The CDR3 contains 16 residues. Germline V gene lookup returns CDR1 GTSNPN and CDR2 SVGIG (reference sequence). CDR3 sequence: CAWNYGLFVSAGELFF. CDR3 bases: TGTGCCTGGAATTACGGGCTTTTCGTGTCCGCCGGGGAGCTGTTTTTT.

The rearrangement joins TRBV25-1 to TRBJ2-3, with D tentatively TRBD2 (5 bases). The CDR3 contains 12 residues. In germline, CDR1 is MGHDK, CDR2 SYGVNS. V lost 4 bases and J lost 4, with 6 bases in between. CDR3 amino acids: CASSALADTQYF. CDR3 coding DNA: TGTGCCAGCAGTGCACTAGCAGATACGCAGTATTTT.

The gene calls are TRBV5-1 and TRBJ2-1; 13 bases agree with TRBD2. Germline V lookup: CDR1 SGHRS, CDR2 YFSETQ. V trimming: 1 base; J trimming: 4 bases; junction bases outside the gene matches: 11. This CDR3 spans 19 amino acids. The CDR3 DNA follows: TGCGCCAGCAGCTTGCCCGGACTAGCGGGAGATGGGGGTTACAATGAGCAGTTCTTC. It specifies CASSLPGLAGDGGYNEQFF.

The rearrangement uses TRBV18 and TRBJ1-1; 12 bases fit TRBD1. J was trimmed by 0 bases and V by 4 bases; bases with no gene match: 3. The CDR3 spans 16 residues. The germline V gene has CDR1 KGHSH and CDR2 LQKENI. In nucleotides, the CDR3 is TGTGCCAGCTCACAGGGACAGGGGGCAGTGAACACTGAAGCTTTCTTT. This encodes CASSQGQGAVNTEAFF. The full variable domain, completed using reference TRBV18 and TRBJ1-1, is NAGVMQNPRHLVRRRGQEARLRCSPMKGHSHVYWYRQLPEEGLKFMVYLQKENIIDESGMPKERFSAEFPKEGPSILRIQQVVRGDSAAYFCASSQGQGAVNTEAFFGQGTRLTVV.

With respect to this clone: The same CDR3 also results from other DNA sequences found in this sample. The CDR3 reads CASSRGNTDTQYF. CDR3 coding DNA: TGTGCCAGCAGCCGAGGTAACACAGATACGCAGTATTTT. This rearrangement joins TRBV7-3 to TRBJ2-3, with D uncertain. V was shortened by 5 bases and J by 2 bases, with 8 bases between the two germline ends. Germline assignment: CDR1 SGHTA and CDR2 FQGTGA. This CDR3 is 13 amino acids long.

The V and J genes are TRBV7-2 and TRBJ2-3, with D possibly matching TRBD2 (6 bases). Trimming removed 5 bases from V and 3 bases from J, with 15 bases in between. The germline CDR1 and CDR2 sequences are SGHTA and FQGNSA. This CDR3 has 15 amino acids. The chain's CDR3 is CASSPMGGGTDTQYF. The DNA for the CDR3 is TGTGCCAGCAGCCCAATGGGGGGAGGAACAGATACGCAGTATTTT.

The chain uses TRBV6-1 and TRBJ1-2, with 7 bases fitting TRBD1. The CDR3 has 14 residues. Germline values: CDR1 MNHNS, CDR2 SASEGT. V was pared by 2 bases and J by 2 bases, with 2 bases of the junction left unmatched. CDR3 residues: CASSEPGQNYGYTF. The CDR3, as DNA: TGTGCCAGCAGTGAACCGGGACAGAACTATGGCTACACCTTC.

This chain uses TRBV7-3 with TRBJ2-1; 10 bases are shared with TRBD2. Per germline, CDR1 SGHTA and CDR2 FQGTGA. CDR3 length: 17 residues. V lost 1 base and J lost 4; bases outside the gene matches: 7. The CDR3, as DNA: TGTGCCAGCAGCTTAAGAGGAAGGACTAGCGGTTACAATGAGCAGTTCTTC. Translated: CASSLRGRTSGYNEQFF.

This chain uses TRBV10-3 with TRBJ2-1, with 11 bases identical to TRBD2. The V and J ends lost 6 bases and 9 bases, in that order; junction bases with no gene match: 10. This CDR3 is 15 amino acids long. Germline V gene lookup returns CDR1 ENHRY and CDR2 SYGVKD. The CDR3 sequence is CAISMTSGMFVEQFF. CDR3 sequence (DNA): TGTGCCATCAGCATGACTAGCGGGATGTTCGTTGAGCAGTTCTTC.

The rearrangement uses TRBV23-1 and TRBJ1-5; D unclear. TRBV23-1 is an ORF for which the function is uncertain. V shed 8 bases and J shed 1 base, with 9 bases lying between them. CDR3 length: 13 amino acids. The CDR3 coding sequence is TGCGCCAGCCCCGGACTAAGCAATCAGCCCCAGCATTTT. It is translated as CASPGLSNQPQHF.

The genes are TRBV28 and TRBJ2-4; TRBD2 aligns across 12 bases. This CDR3 is built from 16 residues. Germline V gene sequence: CDR1 MDHEN, CDR2 SYDVKM. Losses at the gene ends were 3 bases for V and 6 bases for J; bases not matched to a gene: 6. The CDR3 protein is CASSFAGLAGRNIQYF. In nucleotides, the CDR3 is TGTGCCAGCAGTTTCGCGGGACTAGCGGGTAGAAACATTCAGTACTTC.

The V gene is TRBV2, the J gene TRBJ2-3; TRBD2 aligns across 11 bases. Trimming took 8 bases from V and 1 from J; bases not matched to a gene: 14. The CDR3 runs 18 residues. Germline lookup yields CDR1 SNHLY and CDR2 FYNNEI. CDR3: CASGIGLAGGRRTDTQYF. In nucleotides, the CDR3 is TGTGCCAGCGGGATAGGATTAGCGGGAGGGCGTCGCACAGATACGCAGTATTTT. Using reference TRBV2 and TRBJ2-3 for the parts outside the CDR3, the full variable domain is EPEVTQTPSHQVTQMGQEVILRCVPISNHLYFYWYRQILGQKVEFLVSFYNNEISEKSEIFDDQFSVERPDGSNFTLKIRSTKLEDSAMYFCASGIGLAGGRRTDTQYFGPGTRLTVL.

The chain joins TRBV19 to TRBJ2-7; the match to TRBD2 covers 10 bases. V was pared by 4 bases and J by 5 bases, with 5 bases of the junction left unmatched. The CDR3 consists of 14 residues. Germline-derived CDR1 and CDR2 are LNHDA and SQIVND (reference sequence). As DNA, the CDR3 is TGTGCCAGTAGTAAAGCGGGAGGGTCCCACGAGCAGTACTTC. Residues: CASSKAGGSHEQYF.

The V and J genes are TRBV2 and TRBJ2-1; D uncertain. Between the trimmed V and J ends, which lost 5 bases and 4 bases, there was a span of 18 bases. Per the germline V gene, CDR1 is SNHLY and CDR2 is FYNNEI. The CDR3 extends over 16 amino acids. The CDR3 loop reads CASSRTGGIFYNEQFF. CDR3 bases: TGTGCCAGCAGTCGTACGGGTGGAATATTTTACAATGAGCAGTTCTTC.

The genes are TRBV7-2 and TRBJ2-7, with D hard to call. In germline, CDR1 is SGHTA, CDR2 FQGNSA. V was trimmed by 3 bases and J by 0 bases, leaving 9 bases between them. The CDR3 spans 14 residues. Written as DNA, the CDR3 is TGTGCCAGCAGCTTCGACCAAAGCTCCTACGAGCAGTACTTC. The encoded protein is CASSFDQSSYEQYF.

This clone was seen a single time. The chain is built from TRBV4-1 and TRBJ2-5; 7 nucleotides match TRBD1. Trimming cost V 6 bases and J 1 base; bases outside gene matches: 11. Germline CDR1 and CDR2: MGHRA and YSYEKL. CDR3 length: 16 residues. The CDR3 sequence: CASRLTGKGAQETQYF. CDR3 sequence (DNA): TGCGCCAGCAGACTAACAGGGAAGGGGGCCCAAGAGACCCAGTACTTC.

The V and J genes are TRBV18 and TRBJ2-1; 14 bases match TRBD2. V shed 5 bases and J 7 bases; nucleotides not matched to a gene: 7. Germline V CDR1 and CDR2: KGHSH, LQKENI. This CDR3 comprises 16 residues. The CDR3 DNA follows: TGTGCCAGCTCATCCCCGACTAGCGGGAGGGGGAATGAGCAGTTCTTC. As protein: CASSSPTSGRGNEQFF.

V is TRBV28 and J is TRBJ1-2, with a weak D call TRBD1 (6 bases). Per germline, CDR1 MDHEN and CDR2 SYDVKM. The CDR3 is 15 amino acids. V was shortened by 5 bases and J by 2 bases, with 15 bases between the two germline ends. The CDR3 DNA is TGTGCCAGCAGTACGCGGGGGGGCTGGAACTATGGCTACACCTTC. This gives the protein CASSTRGGWNYGYTF.

Only one count was recorded for this clone. The chain links TRBV9 to TRBJ2-6; D is unclear. This CDR3 spans 16 amino acids. V gave up 0 bases and J gave up 2 bases, with 9 bases separating them. The germline gives CDR1 SGDLS, CDR2 YYNGEE. The CDR3 DNA is TGTGCCAGCAGCGTAGGAGGCTCCCCTGGGGCCAACGTCCTGACTTTC. As protein: CASSVGGSPGANVLTF.

The CDR3 nucleotides are TGTGCCAGCAGCACCGGTGGAGAGACCCAGTACTTC. This translates into CASSTGGETQYF. The chain joins TRBV7-7 to TRBJ2-5; no definite D call. V lost 5 bases and J lost 4, with 8 bases in between. The length of the CDR3 is 12 residues. Looked up from germline, CDR1 is SSHAT and CDR2 is FNYEAQ (reference sequence).

This chain uses TRBV7-8 with TRBJ2-2; 7 bases are a match to TRBD2. This CDR3 is built from 15 residues. The V gene end was trimmed by 5 bases and the J gene end by 1 base; junction bases not matched to a gene: 4. Germline-derived CDR1 and CDR2 are SGHVS and FQNEAQ. This CDR3 reads CASSTRTRNTGELFF. The CDR3 DNA follows: TGTGCCAGCAGCACCCGGACTAGGAACACCGGGGAGCTGTTTTTT.

Concerning this clone itself: Other DNA sequences of this sample code for an identical CDR3. The chain combines TRBV19 with TRBJ1-1, with 7 bases matching TRBD1. J gave up 1 base and V 2 bases, and 1 base lay outside the gene matches. This CDR3 is 14 amino acids long. Germline CDR1 reads LNHDA; CDR2 reads SQIVND (reference sequence). CDR3 protein: CASSIWTGNTEAFF. CDR3 DNA: TGTGCCAGTAGTATATGGACAGGGAACACTGAAGCTTTCTTT.